The T cell receptor beta chain described here comes from a study of T-cell memory formation after mild COVID-19 (dated by TCRdb to about 2021). For context, the study as a whole: TCR sequence clusters from the two donors were found to be largely donor specific. Longitudinal TCRalpha and TCRbeta repertoire sequencing tracked T-cell clones expanding and contracting after mild COVID-19 in a couple of donors. The cohort comprised two young, previously healthy adult volunteers, one female and one male. The investigation overall reported the following: Some responding clones were detected in pre-infection memory, which suggested that pre-existing cross-reactive memory T cells had joined the SARS-CoV-2 response. The study covered only a couple of mild cases, and larger cohorts including severe cases with pre-infection samples were considered necessary. From day 15 to 85, contracting clones showed balanced CD4/CD8 phenotypes, whereas a second wave of clones that expanded from day 15 to 37 leaned towards CD4+. Whether the second-wave clones peaking on day 37 were SARS-CoV-2 specific was not confirmed. Contracting CD4+ clones were found mainly in CM and EM memory subsets, while CD8+ clones were enriched in EMRA.

Data came from an Illumina NovaSeq 6000. cDNA libraries for TCRalpha and TCRbeta were prepared by 5'RACE using constant-segment primers, with sample barcodes and unique molecular identifiers added. Trizol reagent was used to extract RNA from every sample. The libraries were amplified in two PCR steps, and the second step added a second sample barcode and Illumina TruSeq adapters. Libraries were sequenced on an Illumina NovaSeq with 2 x 150 bp paired-end reads. Turning to the authors' computational methods: With migec v1.2.7, reads were demultiplexed and then collapsed into UMI-guided consensus sequences. Using mixcr v2.1.11, UMI consensuses were aligned to TRA and TRB V and J templates and then assembled into clonotypes. A clonotype was counted as expanded or contracted only when both edgeR and NoisET called the clonotype significant, with the noise models trained on biological replicates. For edgeR calls, the thresholds were a false discovery rate-adjusted p below 0.01 and a log2 fold-change of 1. As an exploratory analysis of dynamics, PCA with hierarchical clustering was applied to max-normalized trajectories of the 1000 most abundant clonotypes. Separately sequenced CD4+ and CD8+ repertoires were used to assign the CD4 or CD8 phenotype of responding clones. The raw public reads went through TCRdb reprocessing: fastp at Q25, MiXCR clone calling, in-frame beta chains kept. Duplicate CDR3 protein sequences are folded into a single record with the most common DNA and genes. The V and J calls reflect TCRdb's pipeline rather than the authors' work. In this sample the table shows 210,000 or so distinct CDR3 sequences, about 10% of which occur a single time. Jointly, the top ten make up 3% to 3.5% of the sample.

PBMCs were isolated by Ficoll-Paque density gradient centrifugation. Many counts were recorded for this clonotype. No cognate antigen has been identified for it. One base away there is no much larger clone; base qualities are not given. Trimming accounts for 4 bases at V and 8 bases at J, while the number of junction bases matched to no gene is 6. As encoded in the germline V gene, CDR1 is SGHRS while CDR2 is YFSETQ. The CDR3 starts with the cysteine, ends with the phenylalanine, and has 13 residues. The only DNA kept is the CDR3, 39 bases in frame from the first base. Sequenced input: PBMCs or a T cell subset sorted from them (not recorded which). The rearranged chain carries TRBV5-1 and TRBJ2-1; the central 7 bases match TRBD1. This clonotype was sampled from a man between 18 and 35 years old who had mild COVID-19 (a few samples of this study predate the infection). The sample titles of this study are shuffled in the database, so cell type and time point are left out; the donor was told from shared clones. The CDR3 region: CASSRDRGYEQFF. The bases are TGCGCCAGCAGCAGGGACAGAGGGTATGAGCAGTTCTTC.